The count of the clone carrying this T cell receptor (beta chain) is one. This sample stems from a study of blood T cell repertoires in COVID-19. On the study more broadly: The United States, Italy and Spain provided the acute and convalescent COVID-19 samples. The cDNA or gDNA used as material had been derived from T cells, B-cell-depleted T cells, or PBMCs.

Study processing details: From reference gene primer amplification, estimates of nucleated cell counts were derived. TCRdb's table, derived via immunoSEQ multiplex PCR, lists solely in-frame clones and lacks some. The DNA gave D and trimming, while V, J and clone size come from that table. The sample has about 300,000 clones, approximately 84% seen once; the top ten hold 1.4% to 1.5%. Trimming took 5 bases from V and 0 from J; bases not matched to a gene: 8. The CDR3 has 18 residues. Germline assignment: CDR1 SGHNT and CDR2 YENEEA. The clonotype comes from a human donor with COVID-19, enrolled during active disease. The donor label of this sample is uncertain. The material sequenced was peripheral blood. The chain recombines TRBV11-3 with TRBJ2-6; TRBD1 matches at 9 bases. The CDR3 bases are TGTGCCAGCAGCCATTGGACAGGGGCAAGCTCTGGGGCCAACGTCCTGACTTTC. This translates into CASSHWTGASSGANVLTF.